These 7 T cell receptor beta chains share one sample of origin, sequenced in a study of cytomegalovirus exposure and HLA in healthy donors. Researchers ran the PCR with 60 Vbeta and 13 Jbeta primers. Using immunoSEQ multiplex PCR, the repertoire was profiled, and TCRdb retains in-frame clones only, with some absent. The table includes approximately 130,000 clones, over 70% detected once. Source material: PBMCs. The receptors derive from a man younger than 40 in good health and CMV-seronegative.

The chain employs TRBV5-1 and TRBJ2-1; D not resolved. Germline values: CDR1 SGHRS, CDR2 YFSETQ. The CDR3 is 13 amino acids. V gave up 4 bases and J gave up 5 bases, with 10 bases separating them. The CDR3 DNA is TGCGCCAGCAGCCCGTCATCGGACAATGAGCAGTTCTTC. This encodes CASSPSSDNEQFF.

The rearrangement uses TRBV7-9 and TRBJ2-7, with unresolved D. Germline V gene sequence: CDR1 SEHNR, CDR2 FQNEAQ (reference sequence). Trimming pared 2 bases from V and 2 bases from J, leaving 13 bases between. This CDR3 spans 15 amino acids. The DNA of the CDR3 is TGTGCCAGCAGCTTATATCCAGGCCGAACCTACGAGCAGTACTTC. As protein: CASSLYPGRTYEQYF.

This chain links TRBV9 with TRBJ1-3; 7 nucleotides align to TRBD1. CDR3 length: 16 residues. V dropped 0 bases and J dropped 2; count of bases not matched to a gene: 5. Germline V gene sequence: CDR1 SGDLS, CDR2 YYNGEE. The CDR3 region has the DNA TGTGCCAGCAGCGTAGCTCAGGGGGTACCTGGAAACACCATATATTTT. It is translated as CASSVAQGVPGNTIYF.

In its sample, this clone was seen a few times. The chain joins TRBV5-1 to TRBJ1-4, with 7 bases lining up with TRBD1. Germline V gene lookup returns CDR1 SGHRS and CDR2 YFSETQ. V was pared by 0 bases and J by 5 bases, with 1 base of the junction left unmatched. The CDR3 is 14 amino acids. Written as DNA, the CDR3 is TGCGCCAGCAGCTTGGTACAGGGGAATGAAAAACTGTTTTTT. Protein: CASSLVQGNEKLFF. The whole variable domain, filled in from reference TRBV5-1 and TRBJ1-4, reads KAGVTQTPRYLIKTRGQQVTLSCSPISGHRSVSWYQQTPGQGLQFLFEYFSETQRNKGNFPGRFSGRQFSNSRSEMNVSTLELGDSALYLCASSLVQGNEKLFFGSGTQLSVL.

The chain recombines TRBV19 with TRBJ1-5, with D uncertain. Trimming cost V 5 bases and J 5 bases, with 10 bases left between them. CDR1 and CDR2 from the germline V gene are LNHDA and SQIVND (reference sequence). The CDR3 is made up of 13 amino acids. This CDR3 is CASSERGYQPQHF. The CDR3 DNA follows: TGTGCCAGTAGTGAGCGGGGATATCAGCCCCAGCATTTT.

The chain links TRBV30 to TRBJ2-7, with 9 bases that match TRBD2. V shed 2 bases, J shed 4 bases, and the junction held 15 bases outside the gene matches. Germline CDR1 is GTSNPN and CDR2 is SVGIG (reference sequence). This CDR3 comprises 17 residues. The CDR3, as DNA: TGTGCCTGGAGTCGGGCGGGGGGGCCAAGTGGCAGGTACGAGCAGTACTTC. It encodes CAWSRAGGPSGRYEQYF.

The chain couples TRBV5-4 to TRBJ2-7, with 9 bases that match TRBD1. V was clipped by 3 bases and J by 3 bases; unmatched bases: 7. The CDR3 length is 15 residues. Germline V lookup: CDR1 SGHNT, CDR2 YYREEE (reference sequence). CDR3 region: CASSYYPGQGYEQYF. The CDR3 coding sequence is TGTGCCAGCAGCTACTACCCGGGACAGGGCTACGAGCAGTACTTC.